This TCR beta chain was captured by sequencing in a study of T cells in Graves' hyperthyroidism and ophthalmopathy. Template material for amplifying TCR beta CDR3 regions consisted of RNA transcripts. During a first-round RT-PCR of the TCR CDR3, the HTBI primer set was used. TCRdb itself ran the multiplex PCR reads through MiXCR, one entry per CDR3 protein. This table has approximately 430,000 distinct CDR3 sequences, about a sixth appearing once. Study results and caveats: Most thyroid clonotypes expanded above 0.001 appeared in blood too.

This clonotype was picked up many times. Antigen unknown. The germline CDR1 and CDR2 sequences are LGHDT and YNNKEL (reference sequence). Trimming pared 3 bases from V and 5 bases from J, leaving 11 bases between. This CDR3 has 14 amino acids. The sample consisted of blood. V gene TRBV3-1 combines with J gene TRBJ2-1; D ambiguous. The TCR originated in a woman younger than 35 with Graves' hyperthyroidism. CDR3 residues: CASSHSLFNNEQFF. The CDR3 nucleotides are TGTGCCAGCAGCCATAGTCTATTTAACAATGAGCAGTTCTTC.